Presented here are 23 T cell receptor beta chains from one specimen sequenced in a study of blood T cell repertoires in COVID-19. Sequencing was performed with immunoSEQ multiplex PCR; in TCRdb, only in-frame clones are kept and a portion is missing. Of 55,000 to 80,000 clones listed, under 85% were seen once; the top ten hold about a fifth. Material: peripheral blood. The receptor source for this set is a woman aged 80 or older with active or convalescent COVID-19.

The chain links TRBV10-2 to TRBJ1-1; D uncertain. Germline CDR1 WSHSY, CDR2 SAAADI. The CDR3 has 14 residues. Trimming shortened V by 4 bases and J by 4 bases, and 13 bases separated the two germline ends. CDR3 in amino acids: CASSASIEGTEAFF. CDR3 in DNA: TGCGCCAGCAGTGCGTCGATAGAGGGCACTGAAGCTTTCTTT.

V gene TRBV5-1 combines with J gene TRBJ1-1; 7 bases align to TRBD1. Germline CDR1 is SGHRS and CDR2 is YFSETQ. This CDR3 is built from 14 residues. J lost 4 bases, V lost 2 bases, and 5 bases had no gene match. The CDR3 nucleotides are TGCGCCAGCAGCTTTTCGACAGGGAGCACTGAAGCTTTCTTT. It codes for CASSFSTGSTEAFF.

The chain uses TRBV30 and TRBJ2-4; tentatively, D is TRBD2 (6 bases). This CDR3 region has 16 residues. Trimming stripped 2 bases from V and 7 bases from J, with 21 bases between. Germline V CDR1 and CDR2: GTSNPN, SVGIG (reference sequence). The CDR3 nucleotides are TGTGCCTGGAGTTTCTCCGGGGGTAACATAGGGAACATTCAGTACTTC. Its protein is CAWSFSGGNIGNIQYF.

The chain joins TRBV18 to TRBJ1-2; the D gene is possibly TRBD1 (6 bases). The length of the CDR3 is 14 residues. The germline V and J ends were trimmed by 2 bases and 7 bases, with 14 bases remaining between them. Germline values: CDR1 KGHSH, CDR2 LQKENI. CDR3 DNA: TGTGCCAGCTCACCAGGGGACAACTATGGTGGCTACACCTTC. This codes for CASSPGDNYGGYTF.

The chain joins TRBV5-1 to TRBJ2-5; no reliable D call. CDR3 size: 13 residues. The V gene lost 0 bases and the J gene lost 3 bases, with 6 bases spanning the gap. Germline-derived CDR1 and CDR2 are SGHRS and YFSETQ. CDR3 coding DNA: TGCGCCAGCAGCTTGGCCGTAGAAGAGACCCAGTACTTC. Translating gives CASSLAVEETQYF.

This chain joins TRBV11-1 and TRBJ1-4; the D is unclear. CDR1 SGHAT and CDR2 FQDESV come from the germline V gene (reference sequence). The CDR3 is 12 residues long. The V and J ends lost 2 bases and 8 bases respectively, with 6 bases between them. The CDR3: CASSLTREKLFF. CDR3 sequence (DNA): TGTGCCAGCAGCTTAACACGAGAAAAACTGTTTTTT.

The chain employs TRBV7-2 and TRBJ2-3; TRBD1 aligns across 8 bases. Germline V CDR1 and CDR2: SGHTA, FQGNSA. The ends lost 1 base at V and 6 bases at J; junction bases unmatched: 3. This CDR3 has 14 amino acids. The CDR3 DNA reads as TGTGCCAGCAGCTTAGGGACAGGGCGGGATACGCAGTATTTT. This encodes CASSLGTGRDTQYF.

The chain employs TRBV6-5 and TRBJ1-3; D is possibly TRBD1 (5 bases). Germline CDR1 is MNHEY and CDR2 is SVGAGI. V shed 5 bases and J shed 2 bases, with 13 bases lying between them. The CDR3 covers 15 residues. CDR3 sequence: CASSPSGRTGNTIYF. The CDR3 nucleotides are TGTGCCAGCAGTCCTTCAGGGAGGACTGGAAACACCATATATTTT.

The chain uses TRBV15 and TRBJ2-5; the D gene is possibly TRBD2 (5 bases). Germline loops: CDR1 LNHNV, CDR2 YYDKDF (reference sequence). There are 17 residues in the CDR3. V was clipped by 1 base and J by 3 bases, with 18 bases between them. The DNA of the CDR3 is TGTGCCACCAGCAGAGGAAGCGGCGGAGCGATAAAAGAGACCCAGTACTTC. Amino acid sequence: CATSRGSGGAIKETQYF.

The J gene is TRBJ1-5, the V gene TRBV20-1; 7 nucleotides align to TRBD1. The CDR3 spans 14 residues. V dropped 3 bases and J dropped 3; count of bases not matched to a gene: 5. Germline V gene lookup returns CDR1 DFQATT and CDR2 SNEGSKA (reference sequence). The CDR3 reads CSASQTGLNQPQHF. CDR3 sequence (DNA): TGCAGTGCTAGTCAGACAGGGCTCAATCAGCCCCAGCATTTT.

V gene TRBV12-3 or TRBV12-4 combines with J gene TRBJ2-5, with 9 bases matching TRBD2. Losses at the gene ends were 8 bases for V and 4 bases for J; bases not matched to a gene: 5. The CDR3 spans 13 residues. The CDR3: CASSSGVLETQYF. CDR3 bases: TGTGCCAGCTCTAGCGGGGTCCTAGAGACCCAGTACTTC.

V gene TRBV10-3 combines with J gene TRBJ1-1; D might be TRBD1 (5 bases). The CDR3 contains 12 residues. CDR1 is ENHRY and CDR2 is SYGVKD in the germline V gene. V dropped 6 bases and J dropped 7 bases, with 12 bases sitting between them. CDR3 sequence (DNA): TGTGCCATCAGCACGACAGCATATGAAGCTTTCTTT. As protein: CAISTTAYEAFF.

The chain combines TRBV6-5 with TRBJ1-6; tentatively, D is TRBD1 (5 bases). V was pared by 6 bases and J by 9 bases, with 15 bases between. The CDR3 consists of 14 residues. Per the germline V gene, CDR1 is MNHEY and CDR2 is SVGAGI. The CDR3 DNA reads as TGTGCCAGCAGCCGATCCCTCCAGGGTTCACCCCTCCACTTT. Amino acids: CASSRSLQGSPLHF.

This clone was observed a few times. The rearrangement uses TRBV3-1 (or the pseudogene TRBV3-2) and TRBJ2-7; D possibly corresponds to TRBD2 (5 bases). CDR3 length: 15 residues. From germline, CDR1 is LGHDT and CDR2 YNNKEL (reference sequence). The germline V and J ends were trimmed by 1 base and 6 bases, with 16 bases remaining between them. CDR3 DNA sequence: TGTGCCAGCAGCCAAGGTCCGGGATTGGCTCGCGAGCAGTACTTC. It encodes CASSQGPGLAREQYF.

The chain carries TRBV7-2 and TRBJ2-2, with D uncertain. V was shortened by 1 base and J by 1 base, with 7 bases between the two germline ends. The germline V gene has CDR1 SGHTA and CDR2 FQGNSA. The CDR3 has 15 residues. CDR3 sequence reads: CASSLDSGNTGELFF. The CDR3 DNA reads TGTGCCAGCAGCTTAGATTCAGGGAACACCGGGGAGCTGTTTTTT.

The gene calls are TRBV30 and TRBJ1-2; 8 nucleotides line up with TRBD1. The CDR3 spans 13 residues. Trimming took 5 bases from V and 5 from J; bases not matched to a gene: 7. Germline V gives CDR1 GTSNPN, CDR2 SVGIG (reference sequence). DNA for the CDR3: TGTGCCTGGGGGAGGGACAGGCCGTATGGCTACACCTTC. Translating it yields CAWGRDRPYGYTF.

The chain employs TRBV6-6 and TRBJ2-7, with TRBD1 identical over 10 bases. Looked up from germline, CDR1 is MNHNY and CDR2 is SVGAGI (reference sequence). V dropped 5 bases and J dropped 7; count of bases not matched to a gene: 5. The CDR3 is made up of 13 amino acids. The CDR3 is CASSATGGVEQYF. CDR3 sequence (DNA): TGTGCCAGCAGTGCGACAGGGGGCGTTGAGCAGTACTTC.

This clone was detected a few times. The chain joins TRBV7-3 to TRBJ1-3; D ambiguous. V lost 1 base and J lost 2, with 3 bases in between. This CDR3 spans 13 amino acids. Germline CDR1 and CDR2: SGHTA and FQGTGA. CDR3: CASSLIAGNTIYF. CDR3 DNA sequence: TGTGCCAGCAGCTTAATAGCTGGAAACACCATATATTTT. Filled out from reference TRBV7-3 and TRBJ1-3, the complete variable domain reads GAGVSQTPSNKVTEKGKYVELRCDPISGHTALYWYRQSLGQGPEFLIYFQGTGAADDSGLPNDRFFAVRPEGSVSTLKIQRTERGDSAVYLCASSLIAGNTIYFGEGSWLTVV.

This clone was counted only a few times. The rearrangement joins TRBV5-1 to TRBJ2-5; TRBD2 agrees at 8 bases. V was clipped by 1 base and J by 5 bases; unmatched bases: 7. The CDR3 covers 15 residues. The V gene's germline CDR1 is SGHRS and CDR2 YFSETQ. The CDR3: CASSLNTGGLETQYF. In DNA form, the CDR3 reads TGCGCCAGCAGCTTGAATACGGGGGGGCTTGAGACCCAGTACTTC.

This chain joins TRBV29-1 and TRBJ2-3, with TRBD1 identical over 8 bases. V dropped 5 bases and J dropped 1; count of bases not matched to a gene: 2. The germline V gene encodes CDR1 SQVTM and CDR2 ANQGSEA. This CDR3 region has 13 residues. The CDR3 spells CSVSGGGTDTQYF. The CDR3 DNA follows: TGCAGCGTTTCAGGGGGCGGCACAGATACGCAGTATTTT.

This sequence joins TRBV3-1 (or the pseudogene TRBV3-2) and TRBJ1-1, with D hard to call. The V end lost 1 base, the J end lost 1 base, and 13 bases lay between the germline ends. This CDR3 region has 16 residues. Germline V gives CDR1 LGHDT, CDR2 YNNKEL (reference sequence). The CDR3 region is CASSQAIIRENTEAFF. The CDR3, as DNA: TGTGCCAGCAGCCAAGCGATAATTAGAGAGAACACTGAAGCTTTCTTT.

The rearrangement uses TRBV2 and TRBJ2-1; D gene ambiguous. The CDR3 is 12 residues long. The V end lost 8 bases, the J end lost 2 bases, and 7 bases lay between the germline ends. The germline CDR1 and CDR2 sequences are SNHLY and FYNNEI. The CDR3 sequence: CASRLAYNEQFF. The CDR3 DNA follows: TGTGCCAGCCGACTGGCCTACAATGAGCAGTTCTTC.

The table lists this clone with a count of one. This chain connects TRBV6-5 to TRBJ2-4; perhaps TRBD1 as D (5 bases). The CDR3 length is 14 residues. V lost 6 bases and J 2 bases, leaving 11 bases between the germline ends. Germline V CDR1 and CDR2: MNHEY, SVGAGI. Here the CDR3 DNA reads TGTGCCAGCAGGGACCAGGGTTCCAAAAACATTCAGTACTTC. It encodes CASRDQGSKNIQYF.